These T cell receptor beta chains were read from a single sample in a study of PD-1 blockade in classical Hodgkin lymphoma. The repertoire was sequenced with immunoSEQ multiplex PCR; TCRdb's copy has only in-frame clones and lacks some. The sample has around 17,000 clones; around four fifths are singletons. The sequenced sample was CD4+ T cells from blood, obtained at baseline. The origin of the receptors is a human donor with classical Hodgkin lymphoma. Both conserved end residues are part of each CDR3. D genes are given only for firm matches. Only part of the rows carry a size: once, few, many, or a class if the clone is expanded.

abundance	len	v_gene	d_gene	j_gene	CDR3nt	CDR3aa
.	16	TRBV9	TRBD2	TRBJ2-3	TGTGCCAGCAGCGTAGCGGCGGGGGGGGCCGGAGATACGCAGTATTTT	CASSVAAGGAGDTQYF
.	14	TRBV5-4	.	TRBJ1-1	TGTGCCAGCAGCTTGGGGGGACAGAACACTGAAGCTTTCTTT	CASSLGGQNTEAFF
.	16	TRBV7-9	TRBD1	TRBJ1-1	TGTGCCAGCAGCCTTCGACAGGGAGTGAAAAGAACTGAAGCTTTCTTT	CASSLRQGVKRTEAFF
.	16	TRBV19	.	TRBJ2-3	TGTGCCAGTAGTATCAGGCCGGGCTTACCTCCAGATACGCAGTATTTT	CASSIRPGLPPDTQYF
.	11	TRBV20-1	.	TRBJ2-1	TGCAGTGCTGAGCGATACAATGAGCAGTTCTTC	CSAERYNEQFF
.	16	TRBV30	TRBD2	TRBJ2-3	TGTGCCTGGAGTGTACGCGGGAGGGGGGGCACAGATACGCAGTATTTT	CAWSVRGRGGTDTQYF
.	15	TRBV18	.	TRBJ2-5	TGTGCCAGCTCCCCTGGCAGGATGGAGTTAGTGACCCAGTACTTC	CASSPGRMELVTQYF
.	15	TRBV30	.	TRBJ1-4	TGTGCCTGGAGTGTGTTTCTAGGGCGACGTGAAAAACTGTTTTTT	CAWSVFLGRREKLFF
.	15	TRBV4-2	.	TRBJ2-5	TGTGCCAGCAGCCAAGACCCGGGAGAACAAGAGACCCAGTACTTC	CASSQDPGEQETQYF
once	15	TRBV4-3	TRBD2	TRBJ2-5	TGCGCCAGCAGCCAAGAATGGACGGGGGGAGAGACCCAGTACTTC	CASSQEWTGGETQYF
.	13	TRBV6-5	.	TRBJ2-7	TGTGCCAGCGCCGCTTCGAGCTCCTACGAGCAGTACTTC	CASAASSSYEQYF
.	16	TRBV6-6	TRBD2	TRBJ2-1	TGTGCCAGCAGTACCTCGACTAGCGGATTCATCAATGAGCAGTTCTTC	CASSTSTSGFINEQFF
.	18	TRBV9	TRBD1	TRBJ2-2	TGTGCCAGCAGTTCAGCGGTGGGGGGACAGGGCATCACCGGGGAGCTGTTTTTT	CASSSAVGGQGITGELFF
.	12	TRBV6-6	.	TRBJ1-5	TGTGCCAGCACCATAGGGAGTCAGCCCCAGCATTTT	CASTIGSQPQHF
.	15	TRBV7-2	.	TRBJ1-2	TGTGCCAGCAGCTTAGGCCAGGGGAAATACTATGGCTACACCTTC	CASSLGQGKYYGYTF
.	14	TRBV25-1	.	TRBJ1-1	TGTGCCAGCCTCCCCGTTATCAGGGGCACTGAAGCTTTCTTT	CASLPVIRGTEAFF
.	13	TRBV18	.	TRBJ1-3	TGTGCCAGCGGAGGTAGCTCTGGAAACACCATATATTTT	CASGGSSGNTIYF
.	14	TRBV28	.	TRBJ1-1	TGTGCCAGCAGTTTGCGGAGTCGGAACACTGAAGCTTTCTTT	CASSLRSRNTEAFF
.	16	TRBV11-2	TRBD1	TRBJ2-3	TGTGCCAGCAGCTTAGAGTTGACAGGGGGTACAGATACGCAGTATTTT	CASSLELTGGTDTQYF
.	16	TRBV18	TRBD2	TRBJ2-7	TGTGCCAGCTCACCTAGGGGGACTAGCGCCTCCTACGAGCAGTACTTC	CASSPRGTSASYEQYF
.	11	TRBV10-3	.	TRBJ2-3	TGTGCCATCAGTGTGTCAGATACGCAGTATTTT	CAISVSDTQYF
.	13	TRBV18	.	TRBJ2-3	TGTGCCAGCTCCATCGTGTCCACAGATACGCAGTATTTT	CASSIVSTDTQYF
.	14	TRBV5-1	.	TRBJ2-1	TGCGCCAGCAGCTTGACGGGGGCAGGGCATGAGCAGTTCTTC	CASSLTGAGHEQFF
.	13	TRBV10-2	TRBD1	TRBJ1-1	TGCGCCAGCAGTAGACAGGGGTCGGCCAAAGCTTTCTTT	CASSRQGSAKAFF
.	14	TRBV2	.	TRBJ2-5	TGTGCCAGCAGTGAAGTAAGGAAGGGGGAGACCCAGTACTTC	CASSEVRKGETQYF
few	15	TRBV2	.	TRBJ1-6	TGTGCCAGCAGTCGCGGGACCTCCTATAATTCACCCCTCCACTTT	CASSRGTSYNSPLHF
once	15	TRBV28	.	TRBJ1-1	TGTGCCAGCAGTTTATTAAGGCTACGCGGCACTGAAGCTTTCTTT	CASSLLRLRGTEAFF
.	16	TRBV7-2	TRBD2	TRBJ2-3	TGTGCCAGCAGCTTACGAGCGGGGAGTTTCACAGATACGCAGTATTTT	CASSLRAGSFTDTQYF
.	16	TRBV28	.	TRBJ1-2	TGTGCCAGCAGTCCTCCCATCCCAGGGGCTAACTATGGCTACACCTTC	CASSPPIPGANYGYTF
.	15	TRBV2	.	TRBJ1-5	TGTGCCAGCAGGAGACGACCAGGCGACAATCAGCCCCAGCATTTT	CASRRRPGDNQPQHF
.	14	TRBV10-3	.	TRBJ2-2	TGTGCCATCACTAGGGCAGCCAACACCGGGGAGCTGTTTTTT	CAITRAANTGELFF
.	14	TRBV23-1	.	TRBJ1-1	TGCGCCAGCAGTCATCCACCCATGAACACTGAAGCTTTCTTT	CASSHPPMNTEAFF
.	14	TRBV10-3	.	TRBJ2-7	TGTGCCATCAGTGAGGGTAGCGGCCCCTACGAGCAGTACTTC	CAISEGSGPYEQYF
.	17	TRBV18	TRBD2	TRBJ2-7	TGTGCCAGCTCACTCGGGACTAGCGGGTTCTTCTCCTACGAGCAGTACTTC	CASSLGTSGFFSYEQYF
.	14	TRBV7-8	TRBD2	TRBJ2-1	TGTGCCAGCAGCCTAGCGGGAGGGACCAATGAGCAGTTCTTC	CASSLAGGTNEQFF
.	15	TRBV7-9	.	TRBJ1-2	TGTGCCAGCAGCTTAGGTGAAGGTGGAAACTATGGCTACACCTTC	CASSLGEGGNYGYTF
.	15	TRBV7-3	TRBD2	TRBJ2-2	TGTGCCAGCAGCTTGCTAGCGGGAATCACCGGGGAGCTGTTTTTT	CASSLLAGITGELFF
.	16	TRBV4-2	TRBD1	TRBJ2-5	TGTGCCAGCAGCCAAGATCCCACAGGGGGTTGGGAGACCCAGTACTTC	CASSQDPTGGWETQYF
once	18	TRBV9	.	TRBJ1-3	TGTGCCAGCAGCGTAGGGCTCATCCTCCGCCCTCATGGAAACACCATATATTTT	CASSVGLILRPHGNTIYF
.	14	TRBV6-5	.	TRBJ1-1	TGTGCCAGCAGTTACTCGCCAATGAACACTGAAGCTTTCTTT	CASSYSPMNTEAFF
.	11	TRBV5-6	.	TRBJ2-5	TGTGCCAGCAGCTTGTGGGAGACCCAGTACTTC	CASSLWETQYF
.	15	TRBV6-5	TRBD1	TRBJ2-7	TGTGCCAGCAGCGCCCTCGACAGGGGTCCCTACGAGCAGTACTTC	CASSALDRGPYEQYF
.	13	TRBV10-3	.	TRBJ2-2	TGTGCCATCAGCCGGGATGACACCGGGGAGCTGTTTTTT	CAISRDDTGELFF
.	16	TRBV9	.	TRBJ2-1	TGTGCCAGCACCCCAGGGTCCCAAAGGCCTTACAATGAGCAGTTCTTC	CASTPGSQRPYNEQFF